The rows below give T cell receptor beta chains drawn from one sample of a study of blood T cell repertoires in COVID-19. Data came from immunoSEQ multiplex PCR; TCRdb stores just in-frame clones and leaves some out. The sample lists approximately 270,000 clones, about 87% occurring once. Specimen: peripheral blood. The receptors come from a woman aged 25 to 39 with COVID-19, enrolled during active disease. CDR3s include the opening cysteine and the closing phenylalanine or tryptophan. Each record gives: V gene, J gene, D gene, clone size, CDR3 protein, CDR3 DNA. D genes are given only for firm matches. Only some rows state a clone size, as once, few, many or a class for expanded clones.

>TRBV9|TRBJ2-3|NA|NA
CASSVGPISSTDTQYF
TGTGCCAGCAGCGTAGGCCCTATCTCTAGCACAGATACGCAGTATTTT
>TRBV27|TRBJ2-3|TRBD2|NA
CASNRLAGLSSTDTQYF
TGTGCCAGCAACCGACTAGCGGGTCTTTCTAGCACAGATACGCAGTATTTT
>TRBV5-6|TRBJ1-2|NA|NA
CASTLSEGSGGYTF
TGTGCCAGCACCCTTTCTGAGGGTTCGGGTGGCTACACCTTC
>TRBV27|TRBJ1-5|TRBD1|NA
CASRSGDRGLSWNQPQHF
TGTGCCAGCAGAAGTGGGGACAGGGGGCTCTCATGGAATCAGCCCCAGCATTTT
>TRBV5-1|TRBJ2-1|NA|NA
CASSYTSNEQFF
TGCGCCAGCAGCTACACTAGCAATGAGCAGTTCTTC
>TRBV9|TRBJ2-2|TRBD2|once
CASSVARLAGEGTGELFF
TGTGCCAGCAGCGTAGCTCGGCTAGCGGGAGAGGGCACCGGGGAGCTGTTTTTT
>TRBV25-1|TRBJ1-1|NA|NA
CASSEWRGMNTEAFF
TGTGCCAGCAGTGAATGGCGGGGAATGAACACTGAAGCTTTCTTT
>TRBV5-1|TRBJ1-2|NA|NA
CASSLGRELDGYTF
TGCGCCAGCAGTTTGGGCCGGGAATTGGATGGCTACACCTTC
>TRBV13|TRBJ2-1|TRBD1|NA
CASSHDSGTEAYNEQFF
TGTGCCAGCAGCCATGACTCCGGGACAGAGGCCTACAATGAGCAGTTCTTC
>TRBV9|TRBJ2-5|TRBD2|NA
CASSVVSSGQETQYF
TGTGCCAGCAGCGTAGTGTCTAGCGGACAAGAGACCCAGTACTTC
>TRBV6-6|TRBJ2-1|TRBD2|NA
CASSALSRESINEQFF
TGTGCCAGCAGTGCTTTGTCGCGGGAGAGCATCAATGAGCAGTTCTTC
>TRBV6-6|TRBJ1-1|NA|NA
CASSLQEGTEAFF
TGTGCCAGCAGTCTCCAGGAGGGCACTGAAGCTTTCTTT
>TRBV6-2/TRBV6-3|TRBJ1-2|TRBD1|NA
CASSSPGQGANTF
TGTGCCAGCAGTTCCCCCGGACAGGGGGCCAACACCTTC
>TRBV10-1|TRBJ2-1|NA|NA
CASSESGRGWNEQFF
TGCGCCAGCAGTGAGTCGGGCAGGGGCTGGAATGAGCAGTTCTTC
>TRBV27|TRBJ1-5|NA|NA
CASSLTGLANQPQHF
TGTGCCAGCAGTTTGACCGGGTTGGCCAATCAGCCCCAGCATTTT
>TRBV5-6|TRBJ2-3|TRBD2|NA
CASSPSLGGRDTDTQYF
TGTGCCAGCAGCCCGAGCTTGGGGGGGAGAGACACAGATACGCAGTATTTT
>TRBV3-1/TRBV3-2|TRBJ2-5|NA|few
CASSQEVAGSRFGTQYF
TGTGCCAGCAGCCAAGAGGTGGCGGGGTCGCGCTTCGGGACCCAGTACTTC
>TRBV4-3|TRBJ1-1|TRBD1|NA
CASSQDRGDTEAFF
TGCGCCAGCAGCCAAGACAGGGGGGACACTGAAGCTTTCTTT
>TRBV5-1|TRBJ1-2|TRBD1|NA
CASSWGDRDNYGYTF
TGCGCCAGCAGCTGGGGGGACAGGGACAACTATGGCTACACCTTC
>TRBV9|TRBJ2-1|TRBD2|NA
CASGTSYASYNEQFF
TGTGCCAGCGGGACTAGTTATGCCTCCTACAATGAGCAGTTCTTC
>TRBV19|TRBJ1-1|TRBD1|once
CATRDRAGTEAFF
TGTGCCACGAGGGACAGGGCTGGAACTGAAGCTTTCTTT
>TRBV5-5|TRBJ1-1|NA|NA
CASSLVPQRENTEAFF
TGTGCCAGCAGCTTGGTTCCCCAGCGTGAGAACACTGAAGCTTTCTTT
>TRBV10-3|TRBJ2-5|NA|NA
CAISGGGYQETQYF
TGTGCCATCAGTGGTGGAGGGTACCAAGAGACCCAGTACTTC
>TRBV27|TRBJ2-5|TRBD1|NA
CASSLGTGRRIQETQYF
TGTGCCAGCAGTTTAGGGACAGGGAGACGTATCCAAGAGACCCAGTACTTC
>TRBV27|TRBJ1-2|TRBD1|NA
CASRHPGQGAGYTF
TGTGCCAGCAGACATCCGGGACAGGGGGCAGGCTACACCTTC
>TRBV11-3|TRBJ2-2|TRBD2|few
CATVSGSSNTGELFF
TGTGCCACCGTTAGCGGGAGCTCGAACACCGGGGAGCTGTTTTTT
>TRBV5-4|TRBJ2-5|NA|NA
CASSLAGVAETQYF
TGTGCCAGCAGCTTGGCGGGAGTAGCGGAGACCCAGTACTTC
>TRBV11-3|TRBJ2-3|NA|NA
CASSPMGQHTQYF
TGTGCCAGCAGCCCGATGGGGCAACATACGCAGTATTTT
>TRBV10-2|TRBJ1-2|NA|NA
CASSESISSGYTF
TGCGCCAGCAGTGAGTCGATAAGCTCTGGCTACACCTTC
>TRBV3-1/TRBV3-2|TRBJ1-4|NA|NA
CASSQPNRNEKLFF
TGTGCCAGCAGCCAACCGAACAGGAACGAAAAACTGTTTTTT
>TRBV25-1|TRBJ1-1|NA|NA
CASSLQGGSTEAFF
TGTGCCAGCAGTCTTCAGGGTGGAAGCACTGAAGCTTTCTTT
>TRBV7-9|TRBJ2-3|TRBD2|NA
CASSPTRALAVTDTQYF
TGTGCCAGCAGCCCCACCCGCGCGCTAGCGGTCACAGATACGCAGTATTTT